This is a list of T cell receptor beta chains from one sample in a study of technical replicates of blood from a handful of donors. Some clones are missing from TCRdb's copy, which holds only in-frame ones; the method was immunoSEQ multiplex PCR. The table lists about 82,000 clones, 94% of them singletons. The sequenced material came from T cells isolated from PBMCs. All receptors derive from a human donor in good health. CDR3s include the opening cysteine and the closing phenylalanine or tryptophan. The order of the fields is D gene, clone size, V gene, J gene, CDR3 DNA, CDR3 protein. The D gene is left open where the match is weak. A row's size may be missing; if present it is once, few, many or a size class.

-	-	TRBV5-4	TRBJ2-3	TGTGCCAGCAGCACCTGGACAGCAACTAGCACAGATACGCAGTATTTT	CASSTWTATSTDTQYF
-	-	TRBV7-8	TRBJ1-1	TGTGCCAGCAGCTTACTGCCGGGTCGCGGCACTGAAGCTTTCTTT	CASSLLPGRGTEAFF
TRBD2	-	TRBV29-1	TRBJ2-3	TGCAGCGCCGCGGGGGAGGGTTTGTATTTT	CSAAGEGLYF
TRBD1	once	TRBV2	TRBJ2-7	TGTGCCAGCAGAGAAAACAGGGGGAACGAGCAGTACTTC	CASRENRGNEQYF
-	once	TRBV5-4	TRBJ1-1	TGTGCCAGCAGCTTATGGCAGGCAAACACTGAAGCTTTCTTT	CASSLWQANTEAFF
-	-	TRBV5-4	TRBJ1-1	TGTGCCAGCAGCTCGCATGACTTTCTGAACACTGAAGCTTTCTTT	CASSSHDFLNTEAFF
-	-	TRBV30	TRBJ2-2	TGTGCCTGGAGTGTACGTGCGGACGGGGAGCTGTTTTTT	CAWSVRADGELFF
-	-	TRBV15	TRBJ2-2	TGTGCCACCAGCAGAGACTACGGCACCGGGGAGCTGTTTTTT	CATSRDYGTGELFF
TRBD1	few	TRBV9	TRBJ1-5	TGTGCCAGCAGCGTAGGAGGGGGCCAAAATCAGCCCCAGCATTTT	CASSVGGGQNQPQHF
-	-	TRBV9	TRBJ2-3	TGTGCCAGTGGGGGAGGTCTGACAGATACGCAGTATTTT	CASGGGLTDTQYF
TRBD2	-	TRBV6-4	TRBJ2-2	TGTGCCAGCACCAAGGAAGGACTAGCGGGCGTGAGGACCGGGGAGCTGTTTTTT	CASTKEGLAGVRTGELFF
-	-	TRBV11-2	TRBJ1-2	TGTGCCAGCAGCTTAGATTTGACGCGTGAGGACACCTTC	CASSLDLTREDTF
-	-	TRBV7-3	TRBJ1-1	TGTGCCAGCAGCTTAACAGGGCAGGGCACTGAAGCTTTCTTT	CASSLTGQGTEAFF
-	-	TRBV5-8	TRBJ1-5	TGTGCCAGCAGCTTGGCCCCGGAGGGGCCTCAGCCCCAGCATTTT	CASSLAPEGPQPQHF
TRBD2	-	TRBV6-1	TRBJ2-7	TGTGCCAGCAGTGTCTTCGGAGGGGCTAGCGGGACCTACGAGCAGTACTTC	CASSVFGGASGTYEQYF
-	once	TRBV29-1	TRBJ1-1	TGCAGCACGACAGTGAACACTGAAGCTTTCTTT	CSTTVNTEAFF
-	-	TRBV29-1	TRBJ1-2	TGCAGCGTTTCCGCTAACTATGGCTACACCTTC	CSVSANYGYTF
TRBD1	-	TRBV28	TRBJ1-3	TGTGCCAGCAGTCTTGGACAGGGGTCACTCATTTTT	CASSLGQGSLIF
-	-	TRBV7-9	TRBJ1-2	TGTGCCAGCAGCTTAGGGCAGGGATTAATCTATGGCTACACCTTC	CASSLGQGLIYGYTF
-	-	TRBV28	TRBJ2-5	TGTGCCAGCAGTTTATTTATTAGCAATCAAGAGACCCAGTACTTC	CASSLFISNQETQYF
-	-	TRBV5-8	TRBJ2-7	TGTGCCAGCAGCTTGACGCGCCCTCAGGGCGAGCAGTACTTC	CASSLTRPQGEQYF
-	few	TRBV28	TRBJ2-5	TGTGCCAGCAGTCGGGGACTGACACAAGAGACCCAGTACTTC	CASSRGLTQETQYF
-	-	TRBV28	TRBJ1-2	TGTGCCAGCAGTTTAAGTCAGACAGAAAACTATGGCTACACCTTC	CASSLSQTENYGYTF
-	-	TRBV7-9	TRBJ1-1	TGTGCCAGCAGCTTAGGAGAGGGCACTGAAGCTTTCTTT	CASSLGEGTEAFF
TRBD2	-	TRBV7-8	TRBJ2-7	TGTGCCAGCTATGGAGTGGGGACTAGCGGGTACGAGCAGTACTTC	CASYGVGTSGYEQYF
TRBD2	-	TRBV6-5	TRBJ2-3	TGTGCCAGCAGTTACCGTAGCGGGAGCGGGCCAGATACGCAGTATTTT	CASSYRSGSGPDTQYF
-	-	TRBV28	TRBJ2-5	TGTGCCAGCAGCCGCCAGGGGGGTCGGCAAGAGACCCAGTACTTC	CASSRQGGRQETQYF
-	-	TRBV2	TRBJ2-3	TGTGCCACTACCCTACAGGAGACAGATACGCAGTATTTT	CATTLQETDTQYF
-	-	TRBV29-1	TRBJ2-7	TGCAGCGTTGAAGATCGGGAATACGAGCAGTACTTC	CSVEDREYEQYF
-	-	TRBV6-1	TRBJ2-7	TGTGCCAGCACCAACAGGGTTTACGAGCAGTACTTC	CASTNRVYEQYF
-	once	TRBV9	TRBJ2-2	TGTGCCAGCAGCGTAGCTATGGCGGGATCGAACACCGGGGAGCTGTTTTTT	CASSVAMAGSNTGELFF
-	-	TRBV15	TRBJ1-4	TGTGCCACCAGCAGGGGGCGGTATGAAAAACTGTTTTTT	CATSRGRYEKLFF
TRBD2	-	TRBV13	TRBJ2-3	TGTGCCAGCAGCCATACTAGCGGACCAGATACGCAGTATTTT	CASSHTSGPDTQYF
-	-	TRBV19	TRBJ1-5	TGTGCCAGTAGTATAGAGGGGGCAGGCAATCAGCCCCAGCATTTT	CASSIEGAGNQPQHF
-	-	TRBV2	TRBJ1-3	TGTGCCAGCAGCTACGAAAGAAACACCATATATTTT	CASSYERNTIYF
TRBD2	once	TRBV6-6	TRBJ2-1	TGTGCCAGCAGCTCGGGACTAGCGGGAGGGAATGAGCAGTTCTTC	CASSSGLAGGNEQFF
-	-	TRBV13	TRBJ2-1	TGTGCCAGCAGCTTATTAGGGGCCAATGAGCAGTTCTTC	CASSLLGANEQFF
-	once	TRBV7-2	TRBJ2-3	TGTGCCAGCAGCTTGGGGCAAGCGCAGTATTTT	CASSLGQAQYF
TRBD1	-	TRBV6-5	TRBJ1-2	TGTGCCAGCAGTTCCAGGGACAGACTCTATGGCTACACCTTC	CASSSRDRLYGYTF
TRBD2	-	TRBV19	TRBJ2-1	TGTGCCAGTAGTCCTCTAGCGGTTAGCTCCTACAATGAGCAGTTCTTC	CASSPLAVSSYNEQFF
-	-	TRBV9	TRBJ2-7	TGTGCCAGCAGCGTAGCCCCCGCAGGGGACTACGAGCAGTACTTC	CASSVAPAGDYEQYF
-	-	TRBV5-1	TRBJ2-3	TGCGCCAGCAGCTTGGGAGTAGCATCAGATACGCAGTATTTT	CASSLGVASDTQYF
-	-	TRBV6-1	TRBJ1-4	TGTGCCAGCAGTGAACTCGTAACGGCTAATGAAAAACTGTTTTTT	CASSELVTANEKLFF
-	-	TRBV29-1	TRBJ2-7	TGCAGCGTTGAATCGGCAGGGTATTCTTACGAGCAGTACTTC	CSVESAGYSYEQYF
TRBD1	few	TRBV9	TRBJ1-1	TGTGCCAGCAGCGTAGCTTCAGACAGGGACTCTGAAGCTTTCTTT	CASSVASDRDSEAFF
-	-	TRBV30	TRBJ2-7	TGTGCCTGGAGTGACCCCGCGGGCCTCCCCCCCTACGAGCAGTACTTC	CAWSDPAGLPPYEQYF
TRBD2	once	TRBV30	TRBJ2-7	TGTGCCTGGACACGGGAGGAGGCGCACGAGCAGTACTTC	CAWTREEAHEQYF
TRBD1	-	TRBV4-2	TRBJ2-6	TGTGCCAGCAGCCTCGGGACAGGGGGCGCTGGGGCCAACGTCCTGACTTTC	CASSLGTGGAGANVLTF
TRBD2	once	TRBV6-5	TRBJ2-3	TGTGCCAGCAGTTATTCTAGCGGGAGCACAGATACGCAGTATTTT	CASSYSSGSTDTQYF
-	-	TRBV19	TRBJ1-4	TGTGCCAGTAACACAGGGTGGGTGAATGAAAAACTGTTTTTT	CASNTGWVNEKLFF
-	-	TRBV30	TRBJ1-3	TGTGCCTGGAGTGTCATTACTTTTATCTCTGGAAACACCATATATTTT	CAWSVITFISGNTIYF
TRBD2	-	TRBV28	TRBJ2-7	TGTGCCAGCAGACCCGGACTAGCGGGAGTGAACGAGCAGTACTTC	CASRPGLAGVNEQYF